What follows are 30 T cell receptor beta chains derived from one specimen sequenced in a study of monozygotic twins with inflammatory bowel disease. TCRdb reprocessed the 5' RACE reads, keeping one entry per CDR3 protein, no DNA. The data include over 200,000 distinct CDR3 sequences; the top ten clones carry 7.7%. The sample comprised blood. The receptors were gathered from a human donor with ulcerative colitis or Crohn's disease, or a healthy co-twin of an affected twin (not recorded which).

The genes are TRBV10-3 and TRBJ2-3; TCRdb outputs TRBD2, but without DNA this stays unchecked. The CDR3 spans 17 residues. From germline, CDR1 is ENHRY and CDR2 SYGVKD. CDR3 loop: CAIRPSTGGGDTDTQYF.

V and J are TRBV9 and TRBJ2-3; TCRdb's D gene call, TRBD2, goes unchecked for lack of DNA. The germline V gene encodes CDR1 SGDLS and CDR2 YYNGEE. This CDR3 is built from 15 residues. The chain's CDR3 is CASSVGTPNSDTQYF.

The CDR3 loop is CASSLALTRGDSNQPQHF. V is TRBV11-1 and J is TRBJ1-5; the D call of TRBD1 rests on TCRdb alone, since no DNA is present to check it. The CDR3 consists of 18 residues. CDR1 and CDR2 from the germline V gene are SGHAT and FQDESV (reference sequence).

The chain uses TRBV5-8 and TRBJ1-4; absent DNA, TCRdb's TRBD1 call cannot be checked. The CDR3 spans 16 residues. Germline loops: CDR1 SGHTS, CDR2 YDEGEE. The CDR3 loop is CASNQRQGAFGEKLFF.

The chain is built from TRBV15 and TRBJ2-3; TCRdb lists TRBD1, though no DNA is available to test this call. Germline V gene data show CDR1 as LNHNV and CDR2 as YYDKDF (reference sequence). This CDR3 spans 15 amino acids. Here the CDR3 reads CATSLGQGLLGTQYF.

V gene TRBV12-3 or TRBV12-4 combines with J gene TRBJ2-2; TCRdb indicates TRBD1, and absent DNA this call remains unverified. The CDR3 spans 15 residues. The CDR3 here is CASSLGQGRAGELFF.

The chain recombines TRBV7-2 with TRBJ1-2; lacking DNA, the TRBD1 call made by TCRdb goes unchecked. This CDR3 has 15 amino acids. CDR1 and CDR2 from the germline V gene are SGHTA and FQGNSA. CDR3 protein: CASSLIRGEGYGYTF.

This sequence joins TRBV19 and TRBJ2-2; checking the TCRdb D call of TRBD2 is not possible without DNA. Looked up from germline, CDR1 is LNHDA and CDR2 is SQIVND (reference sequence). This CDR3 has 18 amino acids. The CDR3 here is CASSIEAGASGRSGELFF.

The gene calls are TRBV20-1 and TRBJ1-5. Germline V gene data show CDR1 as DFQATT and CDR2 as SNEGSKA (reference sequence). The CDR3 spans 15 residues. The CDR3 protein is CSASSAARSDQPQHF.

The V call is TRBV5-6, the J call TRBJ1-5; TCRdb names TRBD1, which stays unverified in the absence of DNA. The CDR3 has 15 amino acids. Germline-derived CDR1 and CDR2 are SGHDT and YYEEEE. The CDR3 region is CASSLGGFDNQPQHF.

The rearrangement uses TRBV30 and TRBJ1-1. The germline V gene encodes CDR1 GTSNPN and CDR2 SVGIG (reference sequence). This CDR3 is built from 13 residues. The CDR3 region is CAWSVYTNTEAFF.

This chain uses TRBV7-9 with TRBJ1-2. Per the germline V gene, CDR1 is SEHNR and CDR2 is FQNEAQ (reference sequence). This CDR3 region has 14 residues. The CDR3 loop is CASSNLEGLGGYTF.

J is TRBJ2-1 and V is TRBV24-1; TCRdb indicates TRBD1, and absent DNA this call remains unverified. CDR3 length equals 16 residues. Germline CDR1 and CDR2: KGHDR and SFDVKD. The chain's CDR3 is CATSDPDGSSYNEQFF.

This chain uses TRBV2 with TRBJ1-2; TCRdb indicates TRBD1, and absent DNA this call remains unverified. Germline CDR1 reads SNHLY; CDR2 reads FYNNEI. The CDR3 is 12 residues long. The CDR3 reads CASRAEGRGYTF. The full variable domain, with the rest looked up from reference TRBV2 and TRBJ1-2, is EPEVTQTPSHQVTQMGQEVILRCVPISNHLYFYWYRQILGQKVEFLVSFYNNEISEKSEIFDDQFSVERPDGSNFTLKIRSTKLEDSAMYFCASRAEGRGYTFGSGTRLTVV.

The CDR3 sequence is CASSRGLAGGSDTQYF. The V and J genes are TRBV6-5 and TRBJ2-3; TCRdb picks TRBD2, but there is no DNA to check that call. This CDR3 contains 16 residues. The germline V gene has CDR1 MNHEY and CDR2 SVGAGI.

The V call is TRBV12-3 or TRBV12-4, the J call TRBJ2-3; TCRdb outputs TRBD2, but without DNA this stays unchecked. The CDR3 extends over 14 amino acids. The CDR3 protein is CASTSQYRLDTQYF.

The V gene is TRBV24-1, the J gene TRBJ1-1; checking the TCRdb D call of TRBD1 is not possible without DNA. The CDR3 loop spans 13 amino acids. Germline V gene sequence: CDR1 KGHDR, CDR2 SFDVKD. CDR3 sequence: CATSDLLGAEAFF.

The gene calls are TRBV6-5 and TRBJ1-1; the D gene TCRdb calls, TRBD1, cannot be checked with no DNA. This CDR3 has 14 amino acids. Germline CDR1 is MNHEY and CDR2 is SVGAGI. CDR3 sequence reads: CASSYLTGRTEAFF.

The chain uses TRBV4-1 and TRBJ2-1; with no DNA, the TCRdb D assignment of TRBD1 cannot be verified. Germline V CDR1 and CDR2: MGHRA, YSYEKL. The CDR3 is made up of 15 amino acids. CDR3 residues: CASSQDGGLGSEQFF.

V usage is TRBV11-2 and J usage is TRBJ2-1; no DNA is available, so the TRBD1 call from TCRdb remains unchecked. There are 15 residues in the CDR3. The germline V gene has CDR1 SGHAT and CDR2 FQNNGV. This CDR3 reads CASSFKGGVYNEQFF.

The chain has TRBV7-6 and TRBJ2-1; TCRdb picks TRBD2, but there is no DNA to check that call. CDR3 length: 14 residues. Germline V gives CDR1 SGHVS, CDR2 FNYEAQ. CDR3 sequence: CASSLGTLAPEQFF.

V is TRBV29-1 and J is TRBJ1-2. The CDR3 sequence is 16 residues long. The germline V gene has CDR1 SQVTM and CDR2 ANQGSEA. The CDR3: CSVEEGLYSPGLGYTF.

This chain connects TRBV5-1 to TRBJ1-1. The CDR3 consists of 13 residues. CDR1 is SGHRS and CDR2 is YFSETQ in the germline V gene. Here the CDR3 reads CASSSKRDTEAFF.

The chain joins TRBV5-1 to TRBJ2-3; TCRdb lists TRBD2, though no DNA is available to test this call. CDR3 size: 15 residues. CDR1 is SGHRS, CDR2 YFSETQ, per germline. CDR3 region: CASSSTSGGTDTQYF. The whole variable domain, filled in from reference TRBV5-1 and TRBJ2-3, reads KAGVTQTPRYLIKTRGQQVTLSCSPISGHRSVSWYQQTPGQGLQFLFEYFSETQRNKGNFPGRFSGRQFSNSRSEMNVSTLELGDSALYLCASSSTSGGTDTQYFGPGTRLTVL.

This chain connects TRBV9 to TRBJ2-3; TCRdb gives TRBD2 as the D gene, but with no DNA this cannot be confirmed. CDR3 size: 15 residues. Germline CDR1 is SGDLS and CDR2 is YYNGEE. The CDR3 loop reads CASSVEGQEADTQYF.

The gene calls are TRBV7-6 and TRBJ2-7. CDR1 and CDR2 (germline): SGHVS, FNYEAQ. CDR3 size: 14 residues. The CDR3 is CASSLGVSSYEQYF.

CDR3 sequence reads: CASSQGLDRGTEAFF. The genes are TRBV4-2 and TRBJ1-1; TCRdb gives TRBD1 as the D gene, but with no DNA this cannot be confirmed. The CDR3 extends over 15 amino acids. CDR1 and CDR2 (germline): LGHNA, YNFKEQ.

The chain joins TRBV7-3 to TRBJ2-1. Germline loops: CDR1 SGHTA, CDR2 FQGTGA. The CDR3 spans 14 residues. The chain's CDR3 is CASSFFGEYNEQFF.

The rearrangement links TRBV5-1 to TRBJ1-4. CDR1 and CDR2 from the germline V gene are SGHRS and YFSETQ. This CDR3 spans 16 amino acids. CDR3: CASSLRGRGVNEKLFF.

The J gene is TRBJ2-3, the V gene TRBV5-4; there is no DNA to check the TCRdb D call of TRBD1. The CDR3 totals 17 residues. The germline V gene encodes CDR1 SGHNT and CDR2 YYREEE (reference sequence). The CDR3 loop is CASSLAPGTGSTDTQYF.